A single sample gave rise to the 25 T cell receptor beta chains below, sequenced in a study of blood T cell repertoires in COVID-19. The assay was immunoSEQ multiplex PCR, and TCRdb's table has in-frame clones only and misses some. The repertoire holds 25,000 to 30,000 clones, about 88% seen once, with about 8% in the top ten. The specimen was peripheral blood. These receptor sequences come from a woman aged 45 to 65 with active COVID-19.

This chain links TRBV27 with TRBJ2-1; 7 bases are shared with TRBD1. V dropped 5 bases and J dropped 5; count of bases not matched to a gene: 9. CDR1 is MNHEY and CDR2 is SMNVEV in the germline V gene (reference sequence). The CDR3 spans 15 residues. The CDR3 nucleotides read TGTGCCAGCAGTCCCATACGACAGGGCGACAATGAGCAGTTCTTC. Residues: CASSPIRQGDNEQFF.

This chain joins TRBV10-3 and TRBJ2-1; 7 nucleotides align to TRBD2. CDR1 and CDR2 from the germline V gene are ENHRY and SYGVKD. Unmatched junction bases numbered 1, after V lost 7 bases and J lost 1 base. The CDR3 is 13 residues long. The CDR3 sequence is CAIKGGSYNEQFF. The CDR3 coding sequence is TGTGCCATCAAGGGAGGGTCCTACAATGAGCAGTTCTTC.

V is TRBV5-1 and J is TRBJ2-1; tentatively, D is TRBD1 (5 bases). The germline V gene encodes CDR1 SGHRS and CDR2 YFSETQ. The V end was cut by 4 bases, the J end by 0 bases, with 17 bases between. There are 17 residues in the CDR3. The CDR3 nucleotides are TGCGCCAGCAGCCGCCCCCAGGGCAGAAGCTCCTACAATGAGCAGTTCTTC. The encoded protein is CASSRPQGRSSYNEQFF. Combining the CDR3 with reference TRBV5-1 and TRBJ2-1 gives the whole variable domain KAGVTQTPRYLIKTRGQQVTLSCSPISGHRSVSWYQQTPGQGLQFLFEYFSETQRNKGNFPGRFSGRQFSNSRSEMNVSTLELGDSALYLCASSRPQGRSSYNEQFFGPGTRLTVL.

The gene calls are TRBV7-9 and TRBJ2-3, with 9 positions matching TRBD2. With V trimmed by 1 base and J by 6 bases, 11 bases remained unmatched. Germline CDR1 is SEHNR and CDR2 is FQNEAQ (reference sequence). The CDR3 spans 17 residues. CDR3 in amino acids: CASSLGSLAGVSDTQYF. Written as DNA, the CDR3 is TGTGCCAGCAGCTTAGGGAGCTTAGCGGGAGTTTCGGATACGCAGTATTTT.

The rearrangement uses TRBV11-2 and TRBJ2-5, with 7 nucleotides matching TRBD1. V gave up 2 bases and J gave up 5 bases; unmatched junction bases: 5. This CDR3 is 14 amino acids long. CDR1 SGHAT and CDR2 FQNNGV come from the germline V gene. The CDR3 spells CASSLWQGDETQYF. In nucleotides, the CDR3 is TGTGCCAGCAGCTTATGGCAGGGGGACGAGACCCAGTACTTC.

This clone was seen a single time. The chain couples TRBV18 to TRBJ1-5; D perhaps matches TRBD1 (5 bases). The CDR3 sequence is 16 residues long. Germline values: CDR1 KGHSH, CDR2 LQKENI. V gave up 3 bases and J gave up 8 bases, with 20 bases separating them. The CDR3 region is CASSPNPGRPGEPQHF. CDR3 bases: TGTGCCAGCTCACCCAATCCGGGACGCCCGGGGGAGCCCCAGCATTTT.

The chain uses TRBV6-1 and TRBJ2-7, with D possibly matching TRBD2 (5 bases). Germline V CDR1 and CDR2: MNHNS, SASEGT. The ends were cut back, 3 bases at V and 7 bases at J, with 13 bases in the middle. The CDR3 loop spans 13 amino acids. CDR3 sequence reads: CASSDLGRGEQYF. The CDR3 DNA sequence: TGTGCCAGCAGTGATTTGGGGAGAGGGGAGCAGTACTTC.

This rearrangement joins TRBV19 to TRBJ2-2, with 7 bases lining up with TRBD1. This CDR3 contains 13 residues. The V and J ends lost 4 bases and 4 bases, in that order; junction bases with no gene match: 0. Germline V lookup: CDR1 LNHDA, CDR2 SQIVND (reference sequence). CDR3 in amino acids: CASSTGGTGELFF. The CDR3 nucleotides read TGTGCCAGTAGTACAGGGGGCACCGGGGAGCTGTTTTTT.

The CDR3 is CASSLGAIYEQYF. The CDR3 coding sequence is TGTGCCAGCAGTTTAGGGGCGATCTACGAGCAGTACTTC. The chain couples TRBV28 to TRBJ2-7; possibly TRBD1 for D (5 bases). V was cut by 2 bases and J by 3 bases, with 8 bases left in between. Per germline, CDR1 MDHEN and CDR2 SYDVKM. This CDR3 has 13 amino acids.

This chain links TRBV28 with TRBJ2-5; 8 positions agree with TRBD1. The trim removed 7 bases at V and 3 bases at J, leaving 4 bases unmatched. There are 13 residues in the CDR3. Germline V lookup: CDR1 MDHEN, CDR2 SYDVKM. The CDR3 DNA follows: TGTGCCAGCATCACGACAGGGGAAGAGACCCAGTACTTC. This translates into CASITTGEETQYF.

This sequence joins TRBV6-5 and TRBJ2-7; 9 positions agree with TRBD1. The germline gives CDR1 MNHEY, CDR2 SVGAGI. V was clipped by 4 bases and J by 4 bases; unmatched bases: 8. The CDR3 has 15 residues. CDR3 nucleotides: TGTGCCAGCAGTTCCACCGGGACAGGGAATTACGAGCAGTACTTC. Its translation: CASSSTGTGNYEQYF.

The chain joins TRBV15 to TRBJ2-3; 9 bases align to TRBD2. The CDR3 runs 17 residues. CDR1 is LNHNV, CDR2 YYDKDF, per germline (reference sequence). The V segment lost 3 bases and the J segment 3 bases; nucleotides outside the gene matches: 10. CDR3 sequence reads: CATSSGLAGKGTDTQYF. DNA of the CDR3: TGTGCCACCAGCAGTGGTCTAGCGGGAAAGGGGACAGATACGCAGTATTTT.

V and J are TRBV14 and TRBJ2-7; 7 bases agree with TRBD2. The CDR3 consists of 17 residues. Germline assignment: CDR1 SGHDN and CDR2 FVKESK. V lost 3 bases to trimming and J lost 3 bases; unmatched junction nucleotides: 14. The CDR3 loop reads CASSHGGSTELSYEQYF. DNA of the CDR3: TGTGCCAGCAGCCATGGCGGGAGTACCGAGTTAAGCTACGAGCAGTACTTC.

DNA for the CDR3: TGTGCCAGCAGCTTCGGGACTAGCGGGCCCTACGAGCAGTACTTC. Amino acid sequence: CASSFGTSGPYEQYF. The genes are TRBV3-1 (or the pseudogene TRBV3-2) and TRBJ2-7; 12 bases align to TRBD2. The V segment lost 5 bases and the J segment 2 bases; nucleotides outside the gene matches: 4. Germline lookup yields CDR1 LGHDT and CDR2 YNNKEL (reference sequence). The CDR3 covers 15 residues.

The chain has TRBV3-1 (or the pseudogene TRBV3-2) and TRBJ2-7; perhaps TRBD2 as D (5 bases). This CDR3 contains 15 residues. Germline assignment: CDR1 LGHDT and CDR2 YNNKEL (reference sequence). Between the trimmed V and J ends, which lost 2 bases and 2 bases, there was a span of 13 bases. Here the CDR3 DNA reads TGTGCCAGCAGCCAATTGGTGGGGAGAACCTACGAGCAGTACTTC. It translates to CASSQLVGRTYEQYF.

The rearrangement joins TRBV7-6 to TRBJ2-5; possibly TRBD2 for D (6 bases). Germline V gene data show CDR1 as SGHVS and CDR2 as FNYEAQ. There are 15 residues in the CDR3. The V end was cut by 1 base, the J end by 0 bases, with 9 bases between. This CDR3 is CASSLVGGDQETQYF. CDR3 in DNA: TGTGCCAGCAGCTTAGTAGGAGGGGACCAAGAGACCCAGTACTTC. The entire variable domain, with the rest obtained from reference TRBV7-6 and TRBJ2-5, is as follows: GAGVSQSPRYKVTKRGQDVALRCDPISGHVSLYWYRQALGQGPEFLTYFNYEAQQDKSGLPNDRFSAERPEGSISTLTIQRTEQRDSAMYRCASSLVGGDQETQYFGPGTRLLVL.

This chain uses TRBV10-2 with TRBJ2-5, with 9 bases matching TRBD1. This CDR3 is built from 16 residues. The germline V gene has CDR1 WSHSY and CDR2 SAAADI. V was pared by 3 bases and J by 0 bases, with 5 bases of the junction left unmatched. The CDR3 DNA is TGCGCCAGCAGTGACCGGACAGGGGATTACCAAGAGACCCAGTACTTC. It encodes CASSDRTGDYQETQYF.

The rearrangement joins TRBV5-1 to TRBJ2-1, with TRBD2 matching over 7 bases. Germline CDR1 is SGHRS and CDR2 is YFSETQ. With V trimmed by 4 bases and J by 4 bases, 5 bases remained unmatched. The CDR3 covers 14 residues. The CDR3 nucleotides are TGCGCCAGCAGCCCCGGGACTACATACAATGAGCAGTTCTTC. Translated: CASSPGTTYNEQFF.

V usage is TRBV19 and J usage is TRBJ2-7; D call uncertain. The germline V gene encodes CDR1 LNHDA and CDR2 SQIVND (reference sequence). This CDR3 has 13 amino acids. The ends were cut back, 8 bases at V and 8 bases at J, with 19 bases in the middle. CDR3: CASSASNSEKQYF. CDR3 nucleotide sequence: TGTGCCAGTTCAGCTAGTAATAGTGAAAAGCAGTACTTC.

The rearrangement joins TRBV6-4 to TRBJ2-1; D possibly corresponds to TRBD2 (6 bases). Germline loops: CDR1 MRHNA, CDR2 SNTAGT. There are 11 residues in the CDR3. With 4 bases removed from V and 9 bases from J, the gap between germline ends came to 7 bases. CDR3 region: CASSGGVEQFF. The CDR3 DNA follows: TGTGCCAGCAGTGGCGGGGTTGAGCAGTTCTTC.

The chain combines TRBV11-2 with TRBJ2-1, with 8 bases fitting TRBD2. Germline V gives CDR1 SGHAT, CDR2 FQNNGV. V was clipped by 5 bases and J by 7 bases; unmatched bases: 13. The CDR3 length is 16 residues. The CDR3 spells CASSPSGAGGGNEQFF. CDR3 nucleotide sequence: TGTGCCAGCAGCCCCTCCGGGGCGGGAGGTGGAAATGAGCAGTTCTTC.

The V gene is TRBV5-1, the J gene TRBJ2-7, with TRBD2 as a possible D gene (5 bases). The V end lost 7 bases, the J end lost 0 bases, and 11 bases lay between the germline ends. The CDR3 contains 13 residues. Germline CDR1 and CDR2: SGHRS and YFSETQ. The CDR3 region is CASSSGNSYEQYF. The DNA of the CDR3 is TGCGCCAGCTCCAGCGGCAACTCCTACGAGCAGTACTTC.

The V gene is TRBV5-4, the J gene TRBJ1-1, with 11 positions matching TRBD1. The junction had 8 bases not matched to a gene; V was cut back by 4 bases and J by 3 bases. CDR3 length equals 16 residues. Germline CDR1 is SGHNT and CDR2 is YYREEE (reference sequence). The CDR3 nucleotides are TGTGCCAGCAGCCTCCCCGGGACAGGGGGAGACACTGAAGCTTTCTTT. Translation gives CASSLPGTGGDTEAFF.

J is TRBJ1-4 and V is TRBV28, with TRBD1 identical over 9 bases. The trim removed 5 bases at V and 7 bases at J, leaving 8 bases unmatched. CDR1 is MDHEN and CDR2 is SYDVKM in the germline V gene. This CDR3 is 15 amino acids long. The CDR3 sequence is CASSPPDRGGEKLFF. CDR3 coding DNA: TGTGCCAGCAGTCCACCGGACAGGGGAGGTGAAAAACTGTTTTTT.

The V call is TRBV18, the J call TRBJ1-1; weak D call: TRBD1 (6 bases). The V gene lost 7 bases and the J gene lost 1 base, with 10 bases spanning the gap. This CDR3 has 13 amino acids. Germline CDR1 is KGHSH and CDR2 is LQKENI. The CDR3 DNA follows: TGTGCCAGCTTGGGGGGGGCGAACACTGAAGCTTTCTTT. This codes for CASLGGANTEAFF.